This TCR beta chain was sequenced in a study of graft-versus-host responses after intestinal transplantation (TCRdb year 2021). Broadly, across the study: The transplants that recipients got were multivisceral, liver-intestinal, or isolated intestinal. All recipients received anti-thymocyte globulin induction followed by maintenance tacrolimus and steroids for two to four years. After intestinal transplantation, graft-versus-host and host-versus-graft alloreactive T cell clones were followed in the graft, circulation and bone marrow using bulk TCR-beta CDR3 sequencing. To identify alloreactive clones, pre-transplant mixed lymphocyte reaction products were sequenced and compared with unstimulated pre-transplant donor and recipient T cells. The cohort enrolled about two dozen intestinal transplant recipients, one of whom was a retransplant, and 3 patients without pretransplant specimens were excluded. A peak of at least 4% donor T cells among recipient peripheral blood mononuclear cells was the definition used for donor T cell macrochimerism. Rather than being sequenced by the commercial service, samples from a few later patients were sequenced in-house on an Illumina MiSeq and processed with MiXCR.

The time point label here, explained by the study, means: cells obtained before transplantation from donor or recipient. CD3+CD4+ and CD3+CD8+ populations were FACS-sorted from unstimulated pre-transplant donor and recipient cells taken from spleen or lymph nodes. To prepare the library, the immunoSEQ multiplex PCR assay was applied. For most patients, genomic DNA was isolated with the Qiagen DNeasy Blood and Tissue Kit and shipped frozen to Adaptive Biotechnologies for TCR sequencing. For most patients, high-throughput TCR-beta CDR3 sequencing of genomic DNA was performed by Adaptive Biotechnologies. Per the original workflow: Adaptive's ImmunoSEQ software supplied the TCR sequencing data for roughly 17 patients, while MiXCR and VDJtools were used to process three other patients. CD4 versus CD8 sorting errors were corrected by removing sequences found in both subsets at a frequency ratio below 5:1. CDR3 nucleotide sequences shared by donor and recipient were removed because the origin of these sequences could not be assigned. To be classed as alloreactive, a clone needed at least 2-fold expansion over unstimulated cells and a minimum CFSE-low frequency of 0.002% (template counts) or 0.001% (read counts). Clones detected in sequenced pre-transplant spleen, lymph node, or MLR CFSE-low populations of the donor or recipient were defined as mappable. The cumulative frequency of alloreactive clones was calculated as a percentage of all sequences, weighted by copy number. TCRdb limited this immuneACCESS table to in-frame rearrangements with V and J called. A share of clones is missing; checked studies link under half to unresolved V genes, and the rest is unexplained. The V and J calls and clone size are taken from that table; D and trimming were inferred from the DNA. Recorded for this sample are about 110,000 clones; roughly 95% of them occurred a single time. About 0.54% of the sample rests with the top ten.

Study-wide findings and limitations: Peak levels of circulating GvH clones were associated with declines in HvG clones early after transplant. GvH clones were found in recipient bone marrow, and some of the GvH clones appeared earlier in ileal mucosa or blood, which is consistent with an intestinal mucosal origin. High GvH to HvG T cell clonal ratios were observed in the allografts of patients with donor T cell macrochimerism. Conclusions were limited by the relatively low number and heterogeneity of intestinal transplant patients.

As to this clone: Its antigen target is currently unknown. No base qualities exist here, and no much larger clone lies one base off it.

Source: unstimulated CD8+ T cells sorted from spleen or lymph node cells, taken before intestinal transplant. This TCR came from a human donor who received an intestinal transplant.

The DNA sequence reads TGTGCCAGCATTGAGGACAGGGGAGAGACCCAGTACTTC. Its translation is CASIEDRGETQYF. In this chain, TRBV7-9 is recombined with TRBJ2-5, with 9 middle bases fitting TRBD1. Trimmed from V: 7 bases; trimmed from J: 4 bases; junction bases lacking a gene match: 4. As encoded in the germline V gene (reference sequence), CDR1 is SEHNR while CDR2 is FQNEAQ. Reading from cysteine to phenylalanine, the CDR3 counts 13 amino acids. Only the CDR3 part of the read is kept: 39 bases, read in frame from the first base. The full variable domain, completed from the reference TRBV7-9 and TRBJ2-5 proteins outside the CDR3, reads DTGVSQNPRHKITKRGQNVTFRCDPISEHNRLYWYRQTLGQGPEFLTYFQNEAQLEKSRLLSDRFSAERPKGSFSTLEIQRTEQGDSAMYLCASIEDRGETQYFGPGTRLLVL.